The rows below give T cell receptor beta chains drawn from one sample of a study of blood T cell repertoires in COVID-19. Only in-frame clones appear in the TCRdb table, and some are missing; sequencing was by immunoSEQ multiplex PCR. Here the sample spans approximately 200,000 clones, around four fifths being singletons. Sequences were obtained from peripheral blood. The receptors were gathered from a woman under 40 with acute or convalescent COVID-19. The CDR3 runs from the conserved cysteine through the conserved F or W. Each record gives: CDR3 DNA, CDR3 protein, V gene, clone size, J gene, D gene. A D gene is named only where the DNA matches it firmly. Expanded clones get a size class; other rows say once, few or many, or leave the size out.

cdr3_nt: TGTGCCAGCAGCTTATTGGCAGGGGACTACGAGCAGTACTTC
cdr3_aa: CASSLLAGDYEQYF
v_call: TRBV7-2
clone_size: .
j_call: TRBJ2-7
d_call: .

cdr3_nt: TGTGCCAGCAGATTCCGGGGTAGAGCTTTCTTT
cdr3_aa: CASRFRGRAFF
v_call: TRBV28
clone_size: .
j_call: TRBJ1-1
d_call: .

cdr3_nt: TGCGCCAGCAGCCAAGTTCCGGGACAGGGTCCGGGCAATGAGCAGTTCTTC
cdr3_aa: CASSQVPGQGPGNEQFF
v_call: TRBV4-3
clone_size: .
j_call: TRBJ2-1
d_call: TRBD1

cdr3_nt: TGTGCCAGCAGTTTTCAGACAACGAACACTGAAGCTTTCTTT
cdr3_aa: CASSFQTTNTEAFF
v_call: TRBV2
clone_size: .
j_call: TRBJ1-1
d_call: .

cdr3_nt: TGTGCCAGCAGCTCTCGAGGGTCCCATGGCTACACCTTC
cdr3_aa: CASSSRGSHGYTF
v_call: TRBV6-5
clone_size: .
j_call: TRBJ1-2
d_call: .

cdr3_nt: TGTGCCAGCAGCTCCAGCTATCGAGGATACTACGAGCAGTACTTC
cdr3_aa: CASSSSYRGYYEQYF
v_call: TRBV7-8
clone_size: .
j_call: TRBJ2-7
d_call: .

cdr3_nt: TGTGCCAGCAGTTTGGTCCCCTTTACAGGGGCCCGGAATCAGCCCCAGCATTTT
cdr3_aa: CASSLVPFTGARNQPQHF
v_call: TRBV28
clone_size: .
j_call: TRBJ1-5
d_call: TRBD1

cdr3_nt: TGTGCCAGCCGAACTAGCGGGAGGGCCAATGAGCAGTTCTTC
cdr3_aa: CASRTSGRANEQFF
v_call: TRBV28
clone_size: .
j_call: TRBJ2-1
d_call: TRBD2

cdr3_nt: TGTGCCAGCAGCCCTACAGGGAGGGGCACCTACGAGCAGTACTTC
cdr3_aa: CASSPTGRGTYEQYF
v_call: TRBV7-2
clone_size: .
j_call: TRBJ2-7
d_call: .

cdr3_nt: TGTGCCAGCAGCCACCGTGGGAGGGCCACTGAAGCTTTCTTT
cdr3_aa: CASSHRGRATEAFF
v_call: TRBV3-1/TRBV3-2
clone_size: .
j_call: TRBJ1-1
d_call: .

cdr3_nt: TGTGCCTGGAGTGGCCGGGGAGCGTACGAGCAGTACTTC
cdr3_aa: CAWSGRGAYEQYF
v_call: TRBV30
clone_size: .
j_call: TRBJ2-7
d_call: .

cdr3_nt: TGCGCCAGCAGCCAAGATATCCTCGAACGAGCCTACGAGCAGTACTTC
cdr3_aa: CASSQDILERAYEQYF
v_call: TRBV4-3
clone_size: .
j_call: TRBJ2-7
d_call: .

cdr3_nt: TGTGCCAGCAGCTTAGTTTCAGGGATTGGACGTTGGACTGAAGCTTTCTTT
cdr3_aa: CASSLVSGIGRWTEAFF
v_call: TRBV7-9
clone_size: .
j_call: TRBJ1-1
d_call: .

cdr3_nt: TGTGCCAGCAGTTTCGCGGGAGCGGGGGCCTACAATGAGCAGTTCTTC
cdr3_aa: CASSFAGAGAYNEQFF
v_call: TRBV28
clone_size: .
j_call: TRBJ2-1
d_call: TRBD2

cdr3_nt: TGTGCCAGCAGCCCCCAATGGGACAATGGGGGAGCTTTCTTT
cdr3_aa: CASSPQWDNGGAFF
v_call: TRBV4-2
clone_size: .
j_call: TRBJ1-1
d_call: .

cdr3_nt: TGTGCCAGCAGCCCATTAGACTTGGATGGCTACACCTTC
cdr3_aa: CASSPLDLDGYTF
v_call: TRBV6-6
clone_size: once
j_call: TRBJ1-2
d_call: .

cdr3_nt: TGTGCCAGCAGTTTTTCGACTAGGTACGAGCAATACTTC
cdr3_aa: CASSFSTRYEQYF
v_call: TRBV27
clone_size: .
j_call: TRBJ2-7
d_call: .

cdr3_nt: TGTGCCAGCAGTTTATGGATGGGGAGAGGCAATCAGCCCCAGCATTTT
cdr3_aa: CASSLWMGRGNQPQHF
v_call: TRBV28
clone_size: .
j_call: TRBJ1-5
d_call: .

cdr3_nt: TGTGCCAGCAGCCAAGCCAGGTTCTCTGGAAACACCATATATTTT
cdr3_aa: CASSQARFSGNTIYF
v_call: TRBV3-1/TRBV3-2
clone_size: few
j_call: TRBJ1-3
d_call: .

cdr3_nt: TGTGCCAGCAGTTACCGAGGATCGTACATCAAGCAGTTCTTC
cdr3_aa: CASSYRGSYIKQFF
v_call: TRBV6-5
clone_size: once
j_call: TRBJ2-1
d_call: .

cdr3_nt: TGCAGCGTTCCTGGACTAGCGAACACCGGGGAGCTGTTTTTT
cdr3_aa: CSVPGLANTGELFF
v_call: TRBV29-1
clone_size: .
j_call: TRBJ2-2
d_call: TRBD2

cdr3_nt: TGTGCCAGCAGTCCCCTCGCCCGGACAGGGGGTAAAAACACCATATATTTT
cdr3_aa: CASSPLARTGGKNTIYF
v_call: TRBV27
clone_size: .
j_call: TRBJ1-3
d_call: TRBD1

cdr3_nt: TGTGCTAGCCCAAACCCGACAGTTGCCATTTTCTATAATTCACCCCTCCACTTT
cdr3_aa: CASPNPTVAIFYNSPLHF
v_call: TRBV12-5
clone_size: .
j_call: TRBJ1-6
d_call: .

cdr3_nt: TGTGCCAGCAGCTTAGATGGGGGCGGTGGAAACACCATATATTTT
cdr3_aa: CASSLDGGGGNTIYF
v_call: TRBV11-2
clone_size: .
j_call: TRBJ1-3
d_call: .

cdr3_nt: TGTGCCAGCAGCTTAGGACTTATAGCGGGGGCGGGGGATACGCAGTATTTT
cdr3_aa: CASSLGLIAGAGDTQYF
v_call: TRBV7-8
clone_size: .
j_call: TRBJ2-3
d_call: TRBD2

cdr3_nt: TGCGCCAGCAGCCAAGATTCGGCAGGGTCCTACGAGCAGTACTTC
cdr3_aa: CASSQDSAGSYEQYF
v_call: TRBV4-3
clone_size: once
j_call: TRBJ2-7
d_call: .

cdr3_nt: TGTGCCAGCAGTTTGCAGGGGGTGGGGGCTGAAGCTTTCTTT
cdr3_aa: CASSLQGVGAEAFF
v_call: TRBV27
clone_size: .
j_call: TRBJ1-1
d_call: TRBD1

cdr3_nt: TGTGCCAGCAGCTCTGGACCTCAGGGCTATGGCTACACCTTC
cdr3_aa: CASSSGPQGYGYTF
v_call: TRBV7-6
clone_size: .
j_call: TRBJ1-2
d_call: .

cdr3_nt: TGTGCCAGCAGCCGGGACAGGGAAGCCGGGGAGCTGTTTTTT
cdr3_aa: CASSRDREAGELFF
v_call: TRBV27
clone_size: .
j_call: TRBJ2-2
d_call: TRBD1

cdr3_nt: TGTGCCAGCAGTTTAGCGCGGGAGGGTACCTTC
cdr3_aa: CASSLAREGTF
v_call: TRBV12-3/TRBV12-4
clone_size: .
j_call: TRBJ1-2
d_call: .

cdr3_nt: TGTGCCAGCAGGTCCGGGACAGGGGGTTATGGCTACACCTTC
cdr3_aa: CASRSGTGGYGYTF
v_call: TRBV28
clone_size: .
j_call: TRBJ1-2
d_call: TRBD1

cdr3_nt: TGTGCCTGGAGTCGGGGGGATGGCAATCAGCCCCAGCATTTT
cdr3_aa: CAWSRGDGNQPQHF
v_call: TRBV30
clone_size: once
j_call: TRBJ1-5
d_call: .

cdr3_nt: TGTGCCAGAAGCAGCCACAGGGGAAGAGGCACTGAAGCTTTCTTT
cdr3_aa: CARSSHRGRGTEAFF
v_call: TRBV5-3
clone_size: .
j_call: TRBJ1-1
d_call: TRBD1

cdr3_nt: TGCAGCGTTGTGGACAGGGGATTGAACACTGAAGCTTTCTTT
cdr3_aa: CSVVDRGLNTEAFF
v_call: TRBV29-1
clone_size: .
j_call: TRBJ1-1
d_call: TRBD1

cdr3_nt: TGTGCCAGTAGTATAGAGGCAGGGGGCTCCTACGAGCAGTACTTC
cdr3_aa: CASSIEAGGSYEQYF
v_call: TRBV19
clone_size: .
j_call: TRBJ2-7
d_call: TRBD1

cdr3_nt: TGTGCCAGCACCTCACCCGCAGCGGGAGCGAACTATGGCTACACCTTC
cdr3_aa: CASTSPAAGANYGYTF
v_call: TRBV5-4
clone_size: .
j_call: TRBJ1-2
d_call: .

cdr3_nt: TGTGCCAGCAGCCAAGAGATCAGGGGGAACACTGAAGCTTTCTTT
cdr3_aa: CASSQEIRGNTEAFF
v_call: TRBV4-2
clone_size: .
j_call: TRBJ1-1
d_call: .

cdr3_nt: TGTGCCAGCCTTCCGAGGGAGAGCTCCTACAATGAGCAGTTCTTC
cdr3_aa: CASLPRESSYNEQFF
v_call: TRBV18
clone_size: once
j_call: TRBJ2-1
d_call: .